The T cell receptor (beta chain) under discussion was sequenced for a study of T cell repertoires in cytomegalovirus infection. About the research overall: TCR beta signatures that were public indicated CMV infection and matching HLA type. General observations from the study: HLA-C-restricted CMV-specific TCR beta clonotypes were dominant in the ex vivo response.

A single record per CDR3 protein comes from TCRdb applying MiXCR to the reads. The data contain approximately 500,000 distinct CDR3 sequences, 16% of them seen just once; the ten biggest clones take up 20% to 30%. Regarding this clonotype: Its antigen is not known.

This clonotype was obtained from a human donor in good health (CMV status not recorded). Some clones in this sample may be carry-over from other donors' samples. Sequences were obtained from CD8+ T cells from PBMCs.

The CDR3 loop reads CASSLVSSTSRGSSYEQYF. CDR3 nucleotide sequence: TGTGCCAGCAGCTTAGTTTCTAGCACATCCCGGGGAAGCTCCTACGAGCAGTACTTC. This rearrangement joins TRBV7-9 to TRBJ2-7; D possibly corresponds to TRBD2 (5 bases). From germline, CDR1 is SEHNR and CDR2 FQNEAQ (reference sequence). CDR3 length: 19 amino acids. Trimming removed 1 base at V and 0 bases at J, with 22 bases between.